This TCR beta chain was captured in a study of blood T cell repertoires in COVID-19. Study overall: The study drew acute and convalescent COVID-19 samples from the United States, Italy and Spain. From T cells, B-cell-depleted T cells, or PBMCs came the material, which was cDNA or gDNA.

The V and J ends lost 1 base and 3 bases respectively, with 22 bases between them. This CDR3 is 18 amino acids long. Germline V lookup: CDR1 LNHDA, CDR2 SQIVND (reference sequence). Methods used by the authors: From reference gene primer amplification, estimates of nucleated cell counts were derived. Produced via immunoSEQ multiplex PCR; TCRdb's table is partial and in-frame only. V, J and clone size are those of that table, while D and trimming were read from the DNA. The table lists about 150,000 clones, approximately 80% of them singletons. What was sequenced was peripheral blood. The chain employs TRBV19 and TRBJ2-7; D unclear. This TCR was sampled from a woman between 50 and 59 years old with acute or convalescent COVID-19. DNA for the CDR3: TGTGCCAGTAGTATAGGCGACGAGGAGCCCCTACCCCACTACGAGCAGTACTTC. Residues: CASSIGDEEPLPHYEQYF.